A selection of T cell receptor beta chains follows, all from one sample in a study of blood T cell repertoires in COVID-19. Some clones are missing from TCRdb's copy, which holds only in-frame ones; the method was immunoSEQ multiplex PCR. In the table there are under 150,000 clones, roughly three quarters of which are singletons. The sample taken for sequencing was peripheral blood. These receptors originate from a man between 45 and 60 years old with active or convalescent COVID-19. Both conserved end residues are trimmed from each CDR3.

cdr3_aa: ASSPGTSEKLF
v_call: TRBV2

cdr3_aa: ASNRVQETQY
v_call: TRBV21-1

cdr3_aa: ASSIKGDTGGLF
v_call: TRBV19

cdr3_aa: ASSLSYSGANVLT
v_call: TRBV27

cdr3_aa: ASSLVQGPGYEQY
v_call: TRBV7-9

cdr3_aa: ASSPGSSGSGVETQY
v_call: TRBV27

cdr3_aa: ASSMGGNEQY
v_call: TRBV19

cdr3_aa: ASSGLVSSEAF
v_call: TRBV28

cdr3_aa: ASTLQGYYGYT
v_call: TRBV28

cdr3_aa: ASSSHIIGTGLTDTQY
v_call: TRBV28

cdr3_aa: ASSQRGPSYEQY
v_call: TRBV6-6

cdr3_aa: ASRGGSGDQPQH
v_call: TRBV7-9

cdr3_aa: ASSRDGTGIEKLF
v_call: TRBV5-6

cdr3_aa: ASSFGGNGYT
v_call: TRBV27

cdr3_aa: ASSSSAGISYNEQF
v_call: TRBV7-9

cdr3_aa: ASQGLAGEETQY
v_call: TRBV11-2

cdr3_aa: ASSLVVSANTGELF
v_call: TRBV5-1

cdr3_aa: ASSPDGGTQY
v_call: TRBV7-3

cdr3_aa: ASSPLGSAGGLSAQY
v_call: TRBV9

cdr3_aa: ASSHGRGAYEQY
v_call: TRBV14

cdr3_aa: ASLHSGGQGLGQPQH
v_call: TRBV19

cdr3_aa: ASSGGGVQF
v_call: TRBV5-1

cdr3_aa: SVPEGGELF
v_call: TRBV29-1

cdr3_aa: ATSDLGLNTDTQY
v_call: TRBV24-1

cdr3_aa: ASSTGTRQPQH
v_call: TRBV12-3/TRBV12-4

cdr3_aa: ASSFLRGGGNQPQH
v_call: TRBV28

cdr3_aa: ASTLYNEQF
v_call: TRBV6-5

cdr3_aa: ASSRGMNTEAF
v_call: TRBV4-1